This T cell receptor beta chain was captured by sequencing in a study of T cell changes during pregnancy in multiple sclerosis. Measured with immunoSEQ multiplex PCR; TCRdb has only the in-frame clones, and not every one. The sample consists of 45,000 to 60,000 clones, roughly 92% of them appearing once. Material: CD4+ T cells from peripheral blood mononuclear cells, obtained in the third trimester of pregnancy. This sequence originates from a female donor with multiple sclerosis, enrolled in a pregnancy study.

Here the CDR3 reads CASSYGHLGETQYF. In nucleotides, the CDR3 is TGTGCCAGCAGTTACGGACACCTTGGGGAGACCCAGTACTTC. The V and J genes are TRBV6-5 and TRBJ2-5; maybe TRBD1 (5 bases). Germline lookup yields CDR1 MNHEY and CDR2 SVGAGI. V was clipped by 2 bases and J by 5 bases, with 12 bases between them. The CDR3 runs to 14 residues.